This is a list of T cell receptor beta chains from one sample in a study of STAT3 mutations in large granular lymphocyte leukemia. The data were produced by immunoSEQ multiplex PCR, yet TCRdb's version contains in-frame clones alone and is incomplete. The sample yields roughly 10,000 clones, around 49% seen once. Sample: peripheral blood mononuclear cells. The receptors here all came from a boy between 10 and 17 years old with T-cell large granular lymphocyte leukemia. Some clones in this sample may be carry-over from other donors' samples. CDR3s include the opening cysteine and the closing phenylalanine or tryptophan. A D gene is named only where the DNA matches it firmly. A row's size may be missing; if present it is once, few, many or a size class.

clone_size: NA
v_call: TRBV7-9
j_call: TRBJ2-1
d_call: TRBD1
cdr3_nt: TGTGCCAGCAGCCGGGACAGATACAATGAGCAGTTCTTC
cdr3_aa: CASSRDRYNEQFF

clone_size: NA
v_call: TRBV4-2
j_call: TRBJ1-5
d_call: NA
cdr3_nt: TGTGCCAGCAGCCAAGATATAGGTCAGCCCCAGCATTTT
cdr3_aa: CASSQDIGQPQHF

clone_size: NA
v_call: TRBV6-1
j_call: TRBJ1-4
d_call: TRBD1
cdr3_nt: TGTGCCAGCAGTCCTCGGGACAGGGGGCTTGAAAAACTGTTTTTT
cdr3_aa: CASSPRDRGLEKLFF

clone_size: few
v_call: TRBV18
j_call: TRBJ2-7
d_call: NA
cdr3_nt: TGTGCCAGCTCACCCTCGGGCGGACTTCACTACGAGCAGTACTTC
cdr3_aa: CASSPSGGLHYEQYF

clone_size: NA
v_call: TRBV6-1
j_call: TRBJ2-7
d_call: NA
cdr3_nt: TGTGCCAGCAGCCCCGAGGGGGGTTCTAGCTACGAGCAGTACTTC
cdr3_aa: CASSPEGGSSYEQYF

clone_size: NA
v_call: TRBV27
j_call: TRBJ2-3
d_call: TRBD2
cdr3_nt: TGTGCCAGCGCAGCCTTAACTAGCGGGGGCTCCGGTGATACGCAGTATTTT
cdr3_aa: CASAALTSGGSGDTQYF

clone_size: NA
v_call: TRBV5-4
j_call: TRBJ2-3
d_call: TRBD2
cdr3_nt: TGTGCCAGCAGCGAATGGGGACTAGCGTCCACAGATACGCAGTATTTT
cdr3_aa: CASSEWGLASTDTQYF

clone_size: NA
v_call: TRBV13
j_call: TRBJ2-4
d_call: TRBD2
cdr3_nt: TGTGCCAGCAGCTCGGGAGGCATTCAGTACTTC
cdr3_aa: CASSSGGIQYF

clone_size: few
v_call: TRBV28
j_call: TRBJ2-7
d_call: TRBD2
cdr3_nt: TGTGCCAGCACCGGGACTAGCGGGATCTACGAGCAGTACTTC
cdr3_aa: CASTGTSGIYEQYF

clone_size: NA
v_call: TRBV4-1
j_call: TRBJ2-5
d_call: TRBD2
cdr3_nt: TGCGCCAGCAGCCAAGTGACTAGCGGGCGCAGACAAGAGACCCAGTACTTC
cdr3_aa: CASSQVTSGRRQETQYF

clone_size: once
v_call: TRBV5-6
j_call: TRBJ1-2
d_call: NA
cdr3_nt: TGTGCCAGCAGCTTGGACGGGCAGGGCTACACCTTC
cdr3_aa: CASSLDGQGYTF

clone_size: NA
v_call: TRBV30
j_call: TRBJ2-6
d_call: NA
cdr3_nt: TGTGCCTGGAGCATATCTGGGGCCAACGTCCTGACTTTC
cdr3_aa: CAWSISGANVLTF

clone_size: NA
v_call: TRBV10-2
j_call: TRBJ2-7
d_call: NA
cdr3_nt: TGCGCCAGCAGTGACCCCAGTCCCTACGAGCAGTACTTC
cdr3_aa: CASSDPSPYEQYF

clone_size: NA
v_call: TRBV2
j_call: TRBJ2-7
d_call: TRBD2
cdr3_nt: TGTGCCAGCAGTCCTCGGGAGGGCCGGCGGCAGTACTTC
cdr3_aa: CASSPREGRRQYF

clone_size: few
v_call: TRBV5-1
j_call: TRBJ2-5
d_call: NA
cdr3_nt: TGCGCCAGCAGCAACCCACAAGAGACCCAGTACTTC
cdr3_aa: CASSNPQETQYF

clone_size: NA
v_call: TRBV5-1
j_call: TRBJ2-1
d_call: NA
cdr3_nt: TGCGCCAGCAGCTTAAAAGGGGCAAACAATGAGCAGTTCTTC
cdr3_aa: CASSLKGANNEQFF

clone_size: NA
v_call: TRBV25-1
j_call: TRBJ1-4
d_call: TRBD1
cdr3_nt: TGTGCCAGCAGAGGGACAGGGGAGGTTGAAAAACTGTTTTTT
cdr3_aa: CASRGTGEVEKLFF

clone_size: few
v_call: TRBV18
j_call: TRBJ2-7
d_call: NA
cdr3_nt: TGTGCCAGCTCACCACAAAGTCTGGACAACTCCTACGAGCAGTACTTC
cdr3_aa: CASSPQSLDNSYEQYF

clone_size: few
v_call: TRBV19
j_call: TRBJ2-7
d_call: NA
cdr3_nt: TGTGCCAGTAGTACCCCGCCTCTATACGAGCAGTACTTC
cdr3_aa: CASSTPPLYEQYF

clone_size: NA
v_call: TRBV6-6
j_call: TRBJ2-5
d_call: TRBD1
cdr3_nt: TGTGCCAGCATTTCAGGCGCACAGGGGTGGACCCAGTACTTC
cdr3_aa: CASISGAQGWTQYF

clone_size: NA
v_call: TRBV18
j_call: TRBJ2-6
d_call: TRBD2
cdr3_nt: TGTGCCAGCTCACCTATCTCGGGAGGGCTAGACTCTGGGGCCAACGTCCTGACTTTC
cdr3_aa: CASSPISGGLDSGANVLTF

clone_size: NA
v_call: TRBV5-6
j_call: TRBJ2-3
d_call: TRBD2
cdr3_nt: TGTGCCAGCAGAGCGGGAGTAACAGATACGCAGTATTTT
cdr3_aa: CASRAGVTDTQYF

clone_size: once
v_call: TRBV19
j_call: TRBJ1-6
d_call: TRBD1
cdr3_nt: TGTGCCAGCACTACCGGGACAGTGACTTCACCCCTCCACTTT
cdr3_aa: CASTTGTVTSPLHF

clone_size: NA
v_call: TRBV18
j_call: TRBJ2-5
d_call: TRBD1
cdr3_nt: TGTGCCAGCTCACTGACAGGGGGGAAGGAGACCCAGTACTTC
cdr3_aa: CASSLTGGKETQYF

clone_size: NA
v_call: TRBV6-5
j_call: TRBJ2-7
d_call: NA
cdr3_nt: TGTGCCAGCAGTTACTCGATAATTGCTGGCTCCTACGAGCAGTACTTC
cdr3_aa: CASSYSIIAGSYEQYF

clone_size: NA
v_call: TRBV5-1
j_call: TRBJ1-2
d_call: TRBD1
cdr3_nt: TGCGCCACCCCCCAGGGGCCGGGACAGGCCTATGGCTACACCTTC
cdr3_aa: CATPQGPGQAYGYTF

clone_size: NA
v_call: TRBV7-9
j_call: TRBJ2-5
d_call: NA
cdr3_nt: TGTGCCAGCAAAAAGGCTCTTGGAGAGACCCAGTACTTC
cdr3_aa: CASKKALGETQYF

clone_size: NA
v_call: TRBV10-3
j_call: TRBJ2-7
d_call: NA
cdr3_nt: TGTGCCATCAGGCCTACAGGGACCTCCTACGAGCAGTACTTC
cdr3_aa: CAIRPTGTSYEQYF

clone_size: NA
v_call: TRBV25-1
j_call: TRBJ1-2
d_call: NA
cdr3_nt: TGTGCCAGCAGTGAATACCTAGGACCCTCCGTAGGTGGCTACACCTTC
cdr3_aa: CASSEYLGPSVGGYTF

clone_size: NA
v_call: TRBV5-4
j_call: TRBJ1-2
d_call: TRBD1
cdr3_nt: TGTGCCAGCAGCTACGACAGGGGGGATGGCTACACCTTC
cdr3_aa: CASSYDRGDGYTF

clone_size: once
v_call: TRBV5-5
j_call: TRBJ2-5
d_call: NA
cdr3_nt: TGTGCCAGCAGCTACCAAGAGACCCAGTACTTC
cdr3_aa: CASSYQETQYF

clone_size: medium-sized
v_call: TRBV7-3
j_call: TRBJ2-3
d_call: TRBD2
cdr3_nt: TGTGCCAGCAGCTTAGGGCTAGCGGCTAGCACAGATACGCAGTATTTT
cdr3_aa: CASSLGLAASTDTQYF

clone_size: NA
v_call: TRBV5-1
j_call: TRBJ2-1
d_call: NA
cdr3_nt: TGCGCCAGCAGCTTGTTGGGACATGTATACAATGAGCAGTTCTTC
cdr3_aa: CASSLLGHVYNEQFF

clone_size: NA
v_call: TRBV29-1
j_call: TRBJ1-2
d_call: NA
cdr3_nt: TGCAGCGTTGACAGGGGTGGAGGCTACACCTTC
cdr3_aa: CSVDRGGGYTF

clone_size: NA
v_call: TRBV5-4
j_call: TRBJ2-2
d_call: NA
cdr3_nt: TGTGCCAGCAGGCCCAGGGGCGTCACCGGGGAGCTGTTTTTT
cdr3_aa: CASRPRGVTGELFF

clone_size: NA
v_call: TRBV5-1
j_call: TRBJ2-7
d_call: TRBD1
cdr3_nt: TGCGCCAGCAGACGACAGGGGGGGAACTACGAGCAGTACTTC
cdr3_aa: CASRRQGGNYEQYF

clone_size: few
v_call: TRBV2
j_call: TRBJ1-2
d_call: NA
cdr3_nt: TGTGCCAGCCTAAGACCGGGGACATATGGCTACACCTTC
cdr3_aa: CASLRPGTYGYTF

clone_size: NA
v_call: TRBV11-3
j_call: TRBJ2-3
d_call: NA
cdr3_nt: TGTGCCAGCAGCCCCGAGGGGGGCACAGATACGCAGTATTTT
cdr3_aa: CASSPEGGTDTQYF

clone_size: NA
v_call: TRBV18
j_call: TRBJ2-5
d_call: TRBD1
cdr3_nt: TGTGCCAGCTCAAAGGGGGCCGTGGAGACCCAGTACTTC
cdr3_aa: CASSKGAVETQYF

clone_size: NA
v_call: TRBV6-6
j_call: TRBJ2-7
d_call: NA
cdr3_nt: TGTGCCAGCAGTACGAACGACAGGACGCCTGGCGAGCAGTACTTC
cdr3_aa: CASSTNDRTPGEQYF

clone_size: NA
v_call: TRBV5-1
j_call: TRBJ1-2
d_call: NA
cdr3_nt: TGCGCCAGCAGCTTATGGGGGGGGCATGGCTACACCTTC
cdr3_aa: CASSLWGGHGYTF

clone_size: NA
v_call: TRBV7-9
j_call: TRBJ1-6
d_call: NA
cdr3_nt: TGTGCCAGCAGCTACCTCCTCCGGGGACATTCACCCCTCCACTTT
cdr3_aa: CASSYLLRGHSPLHF

clone_size: few
v_call: TRBV5-6
j_call: TRBJ1-5
d_call: NA
cdr3_nt: TGTGCCAGCAGCTTGGGGTGGGGGCGCCCGGACGATCAGCCCCAGCATTTT
cdr3_aa: CASSLGWGRPDDQPQHF